These 28 T cell receptor beta chains came from one sample sequenced in a study of blood T cell repertoires in COVID-19. Method: immunoSEQ multiplex PCR; TCRdb's copy keeps in-frame clones and lacks some. Of around 250,000 clones listed, 70% to 90% were seen once; the top ten hold 1.5% to 2%. The sample consisted of PBMCs or T cells enriched from blood (not recorded which). Every receptor here comes from a woman between 45 and 60 years old who had recovered from COVID-19.

The CDR3 DNA reads as TGTGCCAGCAGCTCAGGACAGGGCTATGGCTACACCTTC. It translates to CASSSGQGYGYTF. The chain combines TRBV7-9 with TRBJ1-2; 8 bases map to TRBD1. Germline trimming cut 4 bases from V and 4 bases from J; bases unmatched to any gene: 2. From germline, CDR1 is SEHNR and CDR2 FQNEAQ (reference sequence). The CDR3 extends over 13 amino acids.

This clone has a single count. This chain uses TRBV29-1 with TRBJ1-2; 8 bases align to TRBD1. V shed 4 bases and J 4 bases; nucleotides not matched to a gene: 17. CDR3 length: 17 residues. Germline lookup yields CDR1 SQVTM and CDR2 ANQGSEA. The DNA of the CDR3 is TGCAGCGTTGCCCGGGTCGGACAGGGACCCGATTTCTATGGCTACACCTTC. Amino acids: CSVARVGQGPDFYGYTF.

This rearrangement joins TRBV10-3 to TRBJ2-7; possibly TRBD1 for D (6 bases). The CDR3 loop spans 12 amino acids. The germline V gene has CDR1 ENHRY and CDR2 SYGVKD. V was shortened by 10 bases and J by 1 base, with 11 bases between the two germline ends. The CDR3 region is CATHGTSYEQYF. The DNA of the CDR3 is TGTGCCACCCACGGGACATCCTACGAGCAGTACTTC.

The chain uses TRBV7-2 and TRBJ2-7; 11 nucleotides line up with TRBD2. This CDR3 has 14 amino acids. The ends lost 5 bases at V and 8 bases at J; junction bases unmatched: 8. The germline CDR1 and CDR2 sequences are SGHTA and FQGNSA. The CDR3 protein is CASSLPGLADKQYF. In DNA, the CDR3 is TGTGCCAGCAGCCTACCGGGACTAGCGGACAAGCAGTACTTC. Based on the CDR3 plus reference TRBV7-2 and TRBJ2-7, the full variable domain is GAGVSQSPSNKVTEKGKDVELRCDPISGHTALYWYRQSLGQGLEFLIYFQGNSAPDKSGLPSDRFSAERTGGSVSTLTIQRTQQEDSAVYLCASSLPGLADKQYFGPGTRLTVT.

The V gene is TRBV7-8, the J gene TRBJ2-7; 8 bases are a match to TRBD1. The CDR3 has 12 amino acids. Germline V lookup: CDR1 SGHVS, CDR2 FQNEAQ. V was clipped by 2 bases and J by 9 bases; unmatched bases: 3. Here the CDR3 DNA reads TGTGCCAGCAGCTTAACCGGGACAGGGCAGTACTTC. This codes for CASSLTGTGQYF.

The chain carries TRBV15 and TRBJ2-3; D perhaps matches TRBD2 (5 bases). In germline, CDR1 is LNHNV, CDR2 YYDKDF (reference sequence). The length of the CDR3 is 16 residues. V lost 0 bases, J lost 5 bases, and 15 bases lay in between. CDR3 sequence reads: CATSRDGASSLDTQYF. CDR3 DNA: TGTGCCACCAGCAGAGATGGTGCTAGCTCACTAGATACGCAGTATTTT.

This clone was seen a few times. The chain couples TRBV19 to TRBJ2-1; 7 bases fit TRBD2. The germline V gene has CDR1 LNHDA and CDR2 SQIVND (reference sequence). CDR3 length equals 17 residues. V lost 3 bases and J lost 4; bases outside the gene matches: 12. In DNA, the CDR3 is TGTGCCAGTAGTATTAGCGGCGCGAGCGGGACTTACAATGAGCAGTTCTTC. This codes for CASSISGASGTYNEQFF.

This chain joins TRBV24-1 and TRBJ2-2; 14 bases fit TRBD2. Germline values: CDR1 KGHDR, CDR2 SFDVKD. J gave up 3 bases and V 5 bases, and 4 bases lay outside the gene matches. CDR3 length: 17 amino acids. The CDR3 nucleotides are TGTGCCACCAGTGCCGGGGGACTAGCGGGAGACACCGGGGAGCTGTTTTTT. It specifies CATSAGGLAGDTGELFF.

The rearrangement joins TRBV9 to TRBJ2-3; D is ambiguous. The CDR3 totals 14 residues. The V gene lost 2 bases and the J gene lost 8 bases, with 15 bases spanning the gap. The germline gives CDR1 SGDLS, CDR2 YYNGEE. The CDR3: CASSVVGQDFTQYF. The CDR3 bases are TGTGCCAGCAGCGTTGTAGGCCAGGATTTTACGCAGTATTTT.

The J gene is TRBJ1-2, the V gene TRBV19; D is unresolved. CDR3 length: 13 amino acids. Per the germline V gene, CDR1 is LNHDA and CDR2 is SQIVND (reference sequence). V was pared by 4 bases and J by 1 base, with 7 bases between. The chain's CDR3 is CASSKGVNYGYTF. As DNA, the CDR3 is TGTGCCAGTAGTAAGGGAGTTAACTATGGCTACACCTTC.

This chain joins TRBV27 and TRBJ2-2; tentative D call: TRBD2 (6 bases). CDR3 size: 15 residues. The ends were cut back, 5 bases at V and 0 bases at J, with 10 bases in the middle. Germline-derived CDR1 and CDR2 are MNHEY and SMNVEV (reference sequence). The CDR3 loop reads CASSPGTSNTGELFF. Here the CDR3 DNA reads TGTGCCAGCAGTCCCGGGACTTCGAACACCGGGGAGCTGTTTTTT.

The chain has TRBV10-3 and TRBJ2-1, with D possibly matching TRBD2 (5 bases). From germline, CDR1 is ENHRY and CDR2 SYGVKD. The CDR3 consists of 13 residues. The germline V and J ends were trimmed by 2 bases and 7 bases, with 9 bases remaining between them. The CDR3 bases are TGTGCCATCAGTGAGGAGGGTCCAAATGAGCAGTTCTTC. This translates into CAISEEGPNEQFF.

The chain employs TRBV7-9 and TRBJ2-7, with a weak D call TRBD2 (6 bases). Germline CDR1 and CDR2: SEHNR and FQNEAQ (reference sequence). The CDR3 has 13 residues. V was clipped by 8 bases and J by 4 bases, with 15 bases between them. CDR3 protein: CASQTGTEYEQYF. In DNA, the CDR3 is TGTGCCAGCCAGACCGGGACTGAGTACGAGCAGTACTTC.

The chain employs TRBV20-1 and TRBJ2-7, with D tentatively TRBD1 (6 bases). The V gene lost 3 bases and the J gene lost 3 bases, with 12 bases spanning the gap. Germline CDR1 is DFQATT and CDR2 is SNEGSKA (reference sequence). CDR3 size: 13 residues. CDR3 DNA sequence: TGCAGTGCTAGTGGGGGACAATACTACGAGCAGTACTTC. This sequence encodes CSASGGQYYEQYF.

The chain uses TRBV6-2 or TRBV6-3 and TRBJ2-1, with 7 bases matching TRBD1. The J segment lost 2 bases and the V segment lost 4 bases, leaving 5 bases of the junction unmatched. The CDR3 is 15 residues long. Per germline, CDR1 MNHEY and CDR2 SVGEGT. This chain's CDR3 is CASSSTGITYNEQFF. In DNA, the CDR3 is TGTGCCAGCAGTTCGACAGGGATCACCTACAATGAGCAGTTCTTC.

This chain connects TRBV7-6 to TRBJ2-3; 9 bases agree with TRBD2. Germline CDR1 and CDR2: SGHVS and FNYEAQ. Trimming removed 1 base from V and 1 base from J; junction bases left unmatched: 9. The CDR3 totals 18 residues. CDR3 region: CASSLGGWASGGTDTQYF. CDR3 DNA: TGTGCCAGCAGCTTAGGAGGATGGGCTAGCGGGGGCACAGATACGCAGTATTTT.

V and J are TRBV19 and TRBJ2-4; 14 bases are shared with TRBD2. The junction had 16 bases not matched to a gene; V was cut back by 9 bases and J by 6 bases. Germline values: CDR1 LNHDA, CDR2 SQIVND (reference sequence). The CDR3 has 18 amino acids. The CDR3 protein is CASGPGLAGAVRGNIQYF. As DNA, the CDR3 is TGTGCCAGCGGACCGGGACTAGCGGGAGCTGTTAGAGGAAACATTCAGTACTTC.

This clone has only a few counts. V gene TRBV30 combines with J gene TRBJ2-1; 8 bases are a match to TRBD2. Germline lookup yields CDR1 GTSNPN and CDR2 SVGIG (reference sequence). V shed 4 bases, J shed 10 bases, and the junction held 15 bases outside the gene matches. The CDR3 totals 15 residues. The CDR3 spells CAWIRGLDPTSEQFF. The CDR3 DNA follows: TGTGCCTGGATCCGGGGACTAGACCCGACTTCGGAGCAGTTCTTC.

V gene TRBV18 combines with J gene TRBJ1-4; unclear D gene. The CDR3 spans 14 residues. Germline CDR1 and CDR2: KGHSH and LQKENI. Between the trimmed V and J ends, which lost 3 bases and 5 bases, there was a span of 10 bases. CDR3 region: CASSPMAPNEKLFF. The CDR3 DNA sequence: TGTGCCAGCTCACCGATGGCACCGAATGAAAAACTGTTTTTT.

The V call is TRBV28, the J call TRBJ1-3; D gene unclear. CDR1 is MDHEN and CDR2 is SYDVKM in the germline V gene. The CDR3 extends over 12 amino acids. V lost 7 bases and J lost 3, with 7 bases in between. CDR3 DNA: TGTGCCAGCAACTCCGGTGGAAACACCATATATTTT. Encoded protein: CASNSGGNTIYF.

J is TRBJ2-1 and V is TRBV24-1; 10 bases map to TRBD2. Germline-derived CDR1 and CDR2 are KGHDR and SFDVKD. J gave up 7 bases and V 8 bases, and 13 bases lay outside the gene matches. CDR3 size: 16 residues. The CDR3 DNA is TGTGCCACCACAGGGTTCAAGCGGGAGGGCCGGAATGAGCAGTTCTTC. It is translated as CATTGFKREGRNEQFF.

The chain uses TRBV5-1 and TRBJ2-7; TRBD2 matches 7 bases. Germline assignment: CDR1 SGHRS and CDR2 YFSETQ. This CDR3 spans 15 amino acids. With V trimmed by 4 bases and J by 3 bases, 10 bases remained unmatched. The CDR3 reads CASSRWGEGLYEQYF. The CDR3 nucleotides read TGCGCCAGCAGCAGGTGGGGGGAGGGCCTCTACGAGCAGTACTTC.

This rearrangement joins TRBV7-9 to TRBJ2-7; 7 bases are shared with TRBD2. Trimming removed 5 bases from V and 2 bases from J; junction bases left unmatched: 9. The CDR3 is 15 amino acids. Germline CDR1 SEHNR, CDR2 FQNEAQ (reference sequence). In DNA, the CDR3 is TGTGCCAGCAGCCCCCCGGGACTACGGGCCTACGAGCAGTACTTC. As protein: CASSPPGLRAYEQYF.

V usage is TRBV12-3 or TRBV12-4 and J usage is TRBJ2-4; D may be TRBD2 (5 bases). V lost 3 bases to trimming and J lost 7 bases, with 10 bases between them. This CDR3 is 13 amino acids long. The CDR3 DNA is TGTGCCAGCAGTTTCGGGGTGGGGAACATTCAGTACTTC. The encoded protein is CASSFGVGNIQYF.

The V call is TRBV9, the J call TRBJ2-7; the match to TRBD1 covers 7 bases. V was pared by 0 bases and J by 6 bases, with 6 bases of the junction left unmatched. Germline V gives CDR1 SGDLS, CDR2 YYNGEE. CDR3 length equals 14 residues. CDR3 loop: CASSVAGRGTEQYF. CDR3 DNA: TGTGCCAGCAGCGTAGCAGGCAGGGGGACCGAGCAGTACTTC.

This clone was observed a handful of times. The chain uses TRBV29-1 and TRBJ1-3; tentative D call: TRBD1 (5 bases). Germline values: CDR1 SQVTM, CDR2 ANQGSEA. The CDR3 length is 15 residues. V lost 5 bases and J 2 bases, leaving 16 bases between the germline ends. The CDR3 loop reads CSVTGQDVTGNTIYF. The CDR3 region has the DNA TGCAGCGTTACAGGTCAGGACGTGACTGGAAACACCATATATTTT. The whole variable domain, filled in from reference TRBV29-1 and TRBJ1-3, reads SAVISQKPSRDICQRGTSLTIQCQVDSQVTMMFWYRQQPGQSLTLIATANQGSEATYESGFVIDKFPISRPNLTFSTLTVSNMSPEDSSIYLCSVTGQDVTGNTIYFGEGSWLTVV.

The chain couples TRBV30 to TRBJ2-7; tentative D call: TRBD1 (6 bases). This CDR3 comprises 11 residues. The germline V gene has CDR1 GTSNPN and CDR2 SVGIG (reference sequence). Between the trimmed V and J ends, which lost 3 bases and 5 bases, there was a span of 8 bases. The DNA for the CDR3 is TGTGCCTGGAGACAGGGAAACGAGCAGTACTTC. It is translated as CAWRQGNEQYF.

The chain carries TRBV7-9 and TRBJ1-3; D is uncertain. The germline V gene has CDR1 SEHNR and CDR2 FQNEAQ (reference sequence). The CDR3 is 14 residues long. The germline V and J ends were trimmed by 1 base and 2 bases, with 6 bases remaining between them. This CDR3 is CASSLDAAGNTIYF. The CDR3 DNA follows: TGTGCCAGCAGCTTAGATGCAGCTGGAAACACCATATATTTT.